These 8 T cell receptor beta chains share one sample of origin, sequenced in a study of cytomegalovirus exposure and HLA in healthy donors. PCR involved 60 Vbeta and 13 Jbeta primers. Clones were sequenced by immunoSEQ multiplex PCR, and TCRdb holds only the in-frame ones, with some missing. The sample records around 140,000 clones, about four fifths being singletons. The material sequenced was PBMCs. The source of these receptors is a man in his forties or fifties in good health and CMV-seronegative.

V and J are TRBV5-1 and TRBJ1-4; D gene uncertain. Germline values: CDR1 SGHRS, CDR2 YFSETQ. The CDR3 spans 15 residues. The V end lost 6 bases, the J end lost 0 bases, and 12 bases lay between the germline ends. The CDR3, as DNA: TGCGCCAGCAATCTAGGGAGCGCAACTAATGAAAAACTGTTTTTT. Translated, it gives CASNLGSATNEKLFF. Combining the CDR3 with reference TRBV5-1 and TRBJ1-4 gives the whole variable domain KAGVTQTPRYLIKTRGQQVTLSCSPISGHRSVSWYQQTPGQGLQFLFEYFSETQRNKGNFPGRFSGRQFSNSRSEMNVSTLELGDSALYLCASNLGSATNEKLFFGSGTQLSVL.

The rearrangement uses TRBV9 and TRBJ2-7, with D uncertain. V was clipped by 0 bases and J by 4 bases, with 11 bases between them. Germline V gene sequence: CDR1 SGDLS, CDR2 YYNGEE. This CDR3 is built from 14 residues. Written as DNA, the CDR3 is TGTGCCAGCAGCGTAGGGCAGATTGATTACGAGCAGTACTTC. Its protein product is CASSVGQIDYEQYF.

The chain joins TRBV5-1 to TRBJ1-2; 8 nucleotides align to TRBD1. J was trimmed by 3 bases and V by 0 bases; bases with no gene match: 7. CDR1 is SGHRS and CDR2 is YFSETQ in the germline V gene. The CDR3 sequence is 16 residues long. The chain's CDR3 is CASSLARGRRDYGYTF. The CDR3 coding sequence is TGCGCCAGCAGCTTGGCCAGGGGGCGCCGGGACTATGGCTACACCTTC.

The table lists this clone with a count of one. This rearrangement joins TRBV18 to TRBJ2-1; D gene unclear. V was trimmed by 0 bases and J by 4 bases, leaving 7 bases between them. Germline CDR1 and CDR2: KGHSH and LQKENI. The CDR3 runs to 14 residues. The CDR3, as DNA: TGTGCCAGCTCACCACCCCCAGTTTACAATGAGCAGTTCTTC. Translating it yields CASSPPPVYNEQFF.

The J gene is TRBJ2-2, the V gene TRBV2; possibly TRBD2 for D (5 bases). V was shortened by 1 base and J by 5 bases, with 17 bases between the two germline ends. The CDR3 length is 17 residues. Germline V lookup: CDR1 SNHLY, CDR2 FYNNEI. As DNA, the CDR3 is TGTGCCAGCAGTGAAGTGGTAGCACGGGATCCAACCGGGGAGCTGTTTTTT. Protein: CASSEVVARDPTGELFF.

The V call is TRBV7-8, the J call TRBJ1-1, with 7 bases matching TRBD1. CDR3 size: 15 residues. Germline lookup yields CDR1 SGHVS and CDR2 FQNEAQ. J was trimmed by 3 bases and V by 5 bases; bases with no gene match: 9. In nucleotides, the CDR3 is TGTGCCAGCAGCCCGGGGGACAGTTTGGACACTGAAGCTTTCTTT. It is translated as CASSPGDSLDTEAFF.

This clone has only one observation. The chain joins TRBV5-4 to TRBJ2-3, with D possibly being TRBD2 (7 bases). From germline, CDR1 is SGHNT and CDR2 YYREEE (reference sequence). V was trimmed by 3 bases and J by 6 bases, leaving 20 bases between them. This CDR3 spans 16 amino acids. CDR3 sequence reads: CASSSLPGGQSDTQYF. The CDR3 DNA sequence: TGTGCCAGCAGCTCTCTCCCGGGGGGCCAGTCGGATACGCAGTATTTT.

The chain links TRBV15 to TRBJ2-7; D possibly corresponds to TRBD2 (6 bases). CDR3 size: 14 residues. Germline V gene sequence: CDR1 LNHNV, CDR2 YYDKDF (reference sequence). Trimming removed 0 bases at V and 4 bases at J, with 10 bases between. The CDR3, as DNA: TGTGCCACCAGCAGAGATGTCGGGGGTTACGAGCAGTACTTC. Translated, it gives CATSRDVGGYEQYF.